The T cell receptor beta chain described here comes from a study of post-analysis software for immune sequencing data. Overall study: The cohort encompassed relapsing-remitting, secondary progressive and progressive-relapsing multiple sclerosis disease courses.

Study-level points and caveats: Compared with controls, patients had more of roughly five TRBV segments, including TRBV5-6, TRBV5-1 and TRBV20-1. Among multiple sclerosis patients, normalized Chao1 diversity was significantly below that of controls.

As for this clonotype: Its antigen is as yet unknown.

Between the trimmed V and J ends, which lost 0 bases and 5 bases, there was a span of 14 bases. The CDR3 is made up of 15 amino acids. The germline CDR1 and CDR2 sequences are SGHRS and YFSETQ. Unique-molecular-identifier-tagged TCR beta cDNA libraries were used. TCRdb called the PCR reads again in MiXCR, with one record for every CDR3 protein. The sample shows hundreds of thousands of distinct CDR3 sequences, under 70% of them seen only once. This TCR came from a girl aged 5 to 17 with multiple sclerosis. Sequences were obtained from blood. V usage is TRBV5-1 and J usage is TRBJ1-1, with D tentatively TRBD1 (5 bases). The CDR3 loop is CASSLAGWEGTEAFF. For the CDR3, the DNA is TGCGCCAGCAGCTTGGCCGGATGGGAGGGGACTGAAGCTTTCTTT.